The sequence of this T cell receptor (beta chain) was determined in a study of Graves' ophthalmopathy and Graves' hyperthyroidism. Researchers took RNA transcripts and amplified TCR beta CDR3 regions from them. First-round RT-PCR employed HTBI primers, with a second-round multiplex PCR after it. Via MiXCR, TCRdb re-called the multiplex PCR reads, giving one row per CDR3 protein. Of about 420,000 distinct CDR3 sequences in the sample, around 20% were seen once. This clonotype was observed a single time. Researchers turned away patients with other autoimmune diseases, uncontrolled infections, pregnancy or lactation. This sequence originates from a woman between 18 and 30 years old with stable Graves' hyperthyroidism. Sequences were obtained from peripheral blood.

CDR3 sequence reads: CASSEARVGGYTF. CDR3 DNA: TGTGCCAGCAGTGAAGCAAGGGTGGGAGGCTACACCTTC. This chain joins TRBV2 and TRBJ1-2; D unresolved. This CDR3 is built from 13 residues. V lost 0 bases, J lost 8 bases, and 10 bases lay in between. The germline CDR1 and CDR2 sequences are SNHLY and FYNNEI.